The source of this T cell receptor beta chain is a study of blood T cell repertoires in COVID-19. The wider study: COVID-19 samples collected from the United States, Italy and Spain covered acute and convalescent phases.

Comments on this clone: The same CDR3 can be traced to other DNA sequences in this sample.

The V end lost 2 bases, the J end lost 3 bases, and 5 bases lay between the germline ends. CDR3 size: 12 residues. The germline CDR1 and CDR2 sequences are MNHEY and SMNVEV (reference sequence). The table came from immunoSEQ multiplex PCR; TCRdb's copy has only in-frame clones and leaves some out. This sample has some 370,000 clones; around 89% occur once, and the top ten carry around 6.3%. The chain is built from TRBV27 and TRBJ2-7; D is unresolved. The receptor was derived from a man aged 18 to 30 with active or convalescent COVID-19. Sequencing was performed on peripheral blood. This chain's CDR3 is CASSLTGYEQYF. CDR3 coding DNA: TGTGCCAGCAGTTTAACGGGCTACGAGCAGTACTTC.